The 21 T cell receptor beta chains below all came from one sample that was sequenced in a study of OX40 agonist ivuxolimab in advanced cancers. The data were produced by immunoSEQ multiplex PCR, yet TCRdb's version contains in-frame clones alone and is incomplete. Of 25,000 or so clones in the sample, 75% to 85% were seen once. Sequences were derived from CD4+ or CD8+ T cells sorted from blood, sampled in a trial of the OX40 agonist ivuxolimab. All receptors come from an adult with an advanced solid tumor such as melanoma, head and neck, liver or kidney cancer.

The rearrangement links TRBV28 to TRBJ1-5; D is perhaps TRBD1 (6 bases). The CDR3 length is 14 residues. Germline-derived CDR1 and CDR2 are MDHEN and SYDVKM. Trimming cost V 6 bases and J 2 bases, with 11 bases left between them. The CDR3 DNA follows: TGTGCCAGCAGAAAGGGGGTAGGCAATCAGCCCCAGCATTTT. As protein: CASRKGVGNQPQHF.

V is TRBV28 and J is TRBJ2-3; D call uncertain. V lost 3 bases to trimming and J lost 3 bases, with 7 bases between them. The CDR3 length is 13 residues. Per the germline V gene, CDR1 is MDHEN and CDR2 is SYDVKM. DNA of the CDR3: TGTGCCAGCAGTTTCGGGTGGACAGATACGCAGTATTTT. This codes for CASSFGWTDTQYF.

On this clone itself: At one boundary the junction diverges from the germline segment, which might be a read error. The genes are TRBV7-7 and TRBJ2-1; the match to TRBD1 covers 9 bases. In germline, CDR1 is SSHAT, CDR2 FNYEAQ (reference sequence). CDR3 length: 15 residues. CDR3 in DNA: TGTGCTAGCAGCCCTGGACAGGGGTCGTACAATGAGCAGTTCTTC. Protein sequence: CASSPGQGSYNEQFF.

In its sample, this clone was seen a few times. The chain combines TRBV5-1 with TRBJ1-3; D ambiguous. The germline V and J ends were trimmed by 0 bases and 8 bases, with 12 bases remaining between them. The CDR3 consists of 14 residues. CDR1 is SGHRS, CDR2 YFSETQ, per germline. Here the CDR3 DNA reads TGCGCCAGCAGCTTGGCTCTAGGATCGGACACCATATATTTT. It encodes CASSLALGSDTIYF.

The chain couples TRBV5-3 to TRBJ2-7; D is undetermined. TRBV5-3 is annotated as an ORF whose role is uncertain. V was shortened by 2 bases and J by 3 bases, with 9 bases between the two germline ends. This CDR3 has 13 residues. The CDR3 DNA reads TGTGCCAGAAGCTTAAAGTCCTTCTACGAGCAGTACTTC. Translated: CARSLKSFYEQYF.

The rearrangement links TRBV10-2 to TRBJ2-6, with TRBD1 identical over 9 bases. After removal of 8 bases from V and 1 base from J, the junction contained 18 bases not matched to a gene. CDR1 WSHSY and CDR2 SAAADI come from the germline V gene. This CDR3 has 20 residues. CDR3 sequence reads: CASFRDRVGQGLSGANVLTF. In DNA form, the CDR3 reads TGCGCCAGCTTCCGGGACAGGGTGGGACAAGGTCTTTCTGGGGCCAACGTCCTGACTTTC.

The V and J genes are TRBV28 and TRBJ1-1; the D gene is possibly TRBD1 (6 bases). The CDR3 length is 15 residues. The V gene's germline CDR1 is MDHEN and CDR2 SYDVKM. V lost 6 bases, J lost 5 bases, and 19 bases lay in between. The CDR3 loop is CASSPGGARLTEAFF. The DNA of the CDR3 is TGTGCCAGCAGCCCCGGGGGGGCAAGGTTGACTGAAGCTTTCTTT.

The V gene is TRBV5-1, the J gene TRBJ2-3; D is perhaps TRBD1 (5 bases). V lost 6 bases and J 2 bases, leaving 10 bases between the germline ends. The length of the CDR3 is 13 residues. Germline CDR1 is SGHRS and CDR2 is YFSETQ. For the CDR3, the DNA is TGCGCCAGCACGGCAGGGTCCACAGATACGCAGTATTTT. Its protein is CASTAGSTDTQYF.

CDR3 sequence (DNA): TGTGCCAGCAGCCTTACCCTCGGCGGGCCTCTAAATTCACCCCTCCACTTT. Its protein is CASSLTLGGPLNSPLHF. The V gene is TRBV7-8, the J gene TRBJ1-6; unclear D gene. V was clipped by 5 bases and J by 7 bases, with 21 bases between them. The germline V gene encodes CDR1 SGHVS and CDR2 FQNEAQ. This CDR3 has 17 amino acids.

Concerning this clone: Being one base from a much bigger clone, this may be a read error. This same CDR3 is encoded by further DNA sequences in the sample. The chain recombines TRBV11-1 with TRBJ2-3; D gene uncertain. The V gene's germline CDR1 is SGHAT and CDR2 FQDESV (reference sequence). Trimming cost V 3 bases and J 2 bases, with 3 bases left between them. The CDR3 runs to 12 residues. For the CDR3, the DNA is TGTGCCAGCAGCTTGAACACAGATACGCAGTATTTT. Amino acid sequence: CASSLNTDTQYF.

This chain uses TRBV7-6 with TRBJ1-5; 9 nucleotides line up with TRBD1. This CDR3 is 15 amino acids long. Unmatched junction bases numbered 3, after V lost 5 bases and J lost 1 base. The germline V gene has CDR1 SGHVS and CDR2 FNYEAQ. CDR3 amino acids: CASSRDRGSNQPQHF. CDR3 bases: TGTGCCAGCAGCCGAGACAGGGGGAGCAATCAGCCCCAGCATTTT.

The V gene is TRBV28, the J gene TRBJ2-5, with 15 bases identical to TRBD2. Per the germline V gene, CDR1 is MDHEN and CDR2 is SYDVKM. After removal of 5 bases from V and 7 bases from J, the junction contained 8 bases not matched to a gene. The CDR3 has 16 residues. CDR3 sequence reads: CASSAGTSGGRGTQYF. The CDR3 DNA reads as TGTGCCAGCAGTGCCGGGACTAGCGGGGGGAGGGGGACCCAGTACTTC.

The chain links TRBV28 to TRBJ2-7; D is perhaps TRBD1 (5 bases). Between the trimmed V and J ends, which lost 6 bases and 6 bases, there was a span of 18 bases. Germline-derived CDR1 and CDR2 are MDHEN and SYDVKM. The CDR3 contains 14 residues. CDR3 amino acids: CASRTGEAFREQYF. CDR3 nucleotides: TGTGCCAGCAGAACAGGTGAGGCCTTCCGCGAGCAGTACTTC.

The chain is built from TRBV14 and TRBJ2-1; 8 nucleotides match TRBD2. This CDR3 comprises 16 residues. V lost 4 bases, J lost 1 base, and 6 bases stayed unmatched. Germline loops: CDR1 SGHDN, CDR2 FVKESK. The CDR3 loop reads CASSPFSGDSYNEQFF. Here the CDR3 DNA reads TGTGCCAGCAGCCCCTTTAGCGGGGATTCCTACAATGAGCAGTTCTTC.

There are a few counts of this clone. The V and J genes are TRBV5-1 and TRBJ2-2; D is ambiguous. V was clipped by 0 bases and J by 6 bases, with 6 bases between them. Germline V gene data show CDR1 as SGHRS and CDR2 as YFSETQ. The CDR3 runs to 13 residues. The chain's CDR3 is CASSLVVAGELFF. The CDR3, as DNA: TGCGCCAGCAGCTTGGTAGTTGCCGGGGAGCTGTTTTTT.

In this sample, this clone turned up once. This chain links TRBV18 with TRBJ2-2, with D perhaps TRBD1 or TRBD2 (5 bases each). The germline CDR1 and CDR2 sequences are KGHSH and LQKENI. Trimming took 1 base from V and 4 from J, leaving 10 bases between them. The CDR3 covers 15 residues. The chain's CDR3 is CASSPRGRATGELFF. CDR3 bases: TGTGCCAGCTCACCACGGGGACGGGCCACCGGGGAGCTGTTTTTT.

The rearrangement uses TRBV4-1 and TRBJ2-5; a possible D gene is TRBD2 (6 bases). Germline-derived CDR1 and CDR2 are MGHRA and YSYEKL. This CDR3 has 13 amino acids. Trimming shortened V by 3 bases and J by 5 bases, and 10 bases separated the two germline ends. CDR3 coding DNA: TGCGCCAGCAGCCAGGGGACTGGGGAGACCCAGTACTTC. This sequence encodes CASSQGTGETQYF.

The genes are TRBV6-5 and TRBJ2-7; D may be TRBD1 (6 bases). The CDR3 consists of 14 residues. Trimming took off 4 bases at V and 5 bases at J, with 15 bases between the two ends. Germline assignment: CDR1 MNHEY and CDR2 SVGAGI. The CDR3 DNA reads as TGTGCCAGCAGTTTACAGGGAATACTAGACGAGCAGTACTTC. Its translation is CASSLQGILDEQYF.

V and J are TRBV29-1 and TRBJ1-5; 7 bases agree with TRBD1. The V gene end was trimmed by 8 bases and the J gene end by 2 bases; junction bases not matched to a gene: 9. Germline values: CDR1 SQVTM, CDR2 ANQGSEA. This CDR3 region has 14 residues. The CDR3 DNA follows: TGCAGCCATGACAGGGAGGGATGCAATCAGCCCCAGCATTTT. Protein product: CSHDREGCNQPQHF. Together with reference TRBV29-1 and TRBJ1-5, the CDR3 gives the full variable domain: SAVISQKPSRDICQRGTSLTIQCQVDSQVTMMFWYRQQPGQSLTLIATANQGSEATYESGFVIDKFPISRPNLTFSTLTVSNMSPEDSSIYLCSHDREGCNQPQHFGDGTRLSIL.

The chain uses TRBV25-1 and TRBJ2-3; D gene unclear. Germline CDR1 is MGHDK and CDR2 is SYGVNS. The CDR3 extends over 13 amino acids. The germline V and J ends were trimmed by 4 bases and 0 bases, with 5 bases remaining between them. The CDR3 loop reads CASSAGSTDTQYF. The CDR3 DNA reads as TGTGCCAGCAGTGCAGGAAGCACAGATACGCAGTATTTT. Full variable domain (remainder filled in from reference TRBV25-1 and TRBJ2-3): EADIYQTPRYLVIGTGKKITLECSQTMGHDKMYWYQQDPGMELHLIHYSYGVNSTEKGDLSSESTVSRIRTEHFPLTLESARPSHTSQYLCASSAGSTDTQYFGPGTRLTVL.

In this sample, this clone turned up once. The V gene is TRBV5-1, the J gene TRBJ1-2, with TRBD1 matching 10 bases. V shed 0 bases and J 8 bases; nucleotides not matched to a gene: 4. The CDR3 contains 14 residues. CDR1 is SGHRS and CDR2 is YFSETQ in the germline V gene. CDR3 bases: TGCGCCAGCAGCTTGGGGGACAGGGGACACGGCTACACCTTC. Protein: CASSLGDRGHGYTF.